The 24 T cell receptor beta chains listed next were all sequenced from one sample in a study of blood T cell repertoires in COVID-19. Libraries were prepared by immunoSEQ multiplex PCR; TCRdb keeps only in-frame clonotypes and omits some of them. The sample records 120,000 to 150,000 clones, about 90% being singletons. The material sequenced was peripheral blood. The receptors were sampled from a man in his forties or fifties who had recovered from COVID-19.

This clone occurred a few times. The gene calls are TRBV4-3 and TRBJ2-1; 8 bases match TRBD1. The CDR3 is 18 amino acids. Germline V gene sequence: CDR1 LGHNA, CDR2 YSLEER. V was clipped by 0 bases and J by 4 bases; unmatched bases: 11. The CDR3 DNA sequence: TGCGCCAGCAGCCAAGAGATGACACGGACAGGGTTGTACAATGAGCAGTTCTTC. It translates to CASSQEMTRTGLYNEQFF.

A remark on this clone: One end of the junction does not line up with germline, which may come from a read error. V and J are TRBV10-3 and TRBJ1-2; D gene ambiguous. CDR3 length equals 11 residues. Germline V lookup: CDR1 ENHRY, CDR2 SYGVKD. CDR3 DNA: TGTGCCATCAGCCACGAGACGGAGCTCGTCTTC. It translates to CAISHETELVF.

This chain uses TRBV15 with TRBJ2-7; 9 bases are shared with TRBD1. This CDR3 has 15 residues. Germline CDR1 is LNHNV and CDR2 is YYDKDF (reference sequence). V trimming: 1 base; J trimming: 5 bases; junction bases outside the gene matches: 6. This CDR3 reads CATSRGDREVDEQYF. CDR3 sequence (DNA): TGTGCCACCAGCAGAGGGGACAGGGAGGTGGACGAGCAGTACTTC.

This chain joins TRBV4-3 and TRBJ2-1; 10 positions match TRBD1. The V segment lost 0 bases and the J segment 0 bases; nucleotides outside the gene matches: 14. The CDR3 has 21 residues. In germline, CDR1 is LGHNA, CDR2 YSLEER. In DNA form, the CDR3 reads TGCGCCAGCAGCCAAGAGTTGGTCCGGGACAGGGGTTTTAGCTCCTACAATGAGCAGTTCTTC. Residues: CASSQELVRDRGFSSYNEQFF.

In this sample, this clone turned up a few times. This chain links TRBV6-2 or TRBV6-3 with TRBJ2-1; TRBD2 matches at 13 bases. The trim removed 4 bases at V and 9 bases at J, leaving 6 bases unmatched. The length of the CDR3 is 15 residues. The germline V gene has CDR1 MNHEY and CDR2 SVGEGT. CDR3: CASSLLAGGQSEQFF. The CDR3 DNA is TGTGCCAGCAGTTTACTAGCGGGGGGGCAAAGTGAGCAGTTCTTC.

This chain links TRBV5-1 with TRBJ2-1; 9 bases line up with TRBD1. J gave up 6 bases and V 4 bases, and 5 bases lay outside the gene matches. Germline values: CDR1 SGHRS, CDR2 YFSETQ. The CDR3 covers 14 residues. CDR3: CASSDQTGGNEQFF. Written as DNA, the CDR3 is TGCGCCAGCAGCGACCAGACAGGGGGCAATGAGCAGTTCTTC.

The chain has TRBV7-2 and TRBJ1-1; D remains ambiguous. Trimming cost V 4 bases and J 3 bases, with 9 bases left between them. Germline V gene data show CDR1 as SGHTA and CDR2 as FQGNSA. The CDR3 contains 13 residues. This chain's CDR3 is CASSYGRYTEAFF. CDR3 DNA sequence: TGTGCCAGCAGCTACGGGAGATACACTGAAGCTTTCTTT.

In this sample, this clone turned up a few times. J is TRBJ1-2 and V is TRBV4-1, with 10 bases aligning to TRBD1. The CDR3 length is 17 residues. Germline CDR1 is MGHRA and CDR2 is YSYEKL. The J segment lost 4 bases and the V segment lost 3 bases, leaving 11 bases of the junction unmatched. The CDR3 loop is CASSQANPTGGGYGYTF. CDR3 bases: TGCGCCAGCAGCCAGGCTAACCCGACAGGGGGCGGCTATGGCTACACCTTC.

This clone was recorded only once. J is TRBJ1-1 and V is TRBV2; 7 nucleotides agree with TRBD1. CDR1 is SNHLY and CDR2 is FYNNEI in the germline V gene. The ends lost 0 bases at V and 2 bases at J; junction bases unmatched: 3. There are 15 residues in the CDR3. For the CDR3, the DNA is TGTGCCAGCAGTGAAGCCCGGACAGGAAACACTGAAGCTTTCTTT. Its translation: CASSEARTGNTEAFF. Full variable domain (outside the CDR3, taken from reference TRBV2 and TRBJ1-1): EPEVTQTPSHQVTQMGQEVILRCVPISNHLYFYWYRQILGQKVEFLVSFYNNEISEKSEIFDDQFSVERPDGSNFTLKIRSTKLEDSAMYFCASSEARTGNTEAFFGQGTRLTVV.

The V call is TRBV18, the J call TRBJ2-5; 8 bases align to TRBD1. Trimming took 8 bases from V and 4 from J; bases not matched to a gene: 12. The CDR3 covers 15 residues. Germline lookup yields CDR1 KGHSH and CDR2 LQKENI. The CDR3 DNA reads TGTGCCAGCACCCGGCGACAGGGGACGGGAGAGACCCAGTACTTC. This encodes CASTRRQGTGETQYF.

Here the CDR3 reads CASSPDRSYEQYF. The CDR3 DNA reads as TGTGCCAGCAGTCCAGACAGATCCTACGAGCAGTACTTC. This sequence joins TRBV27 and TRBJ2-7, with D tentatively TRBD1 (5 bases). Trimming left V 5 bases short and J 1 base short, with 9 bases between. Germline V lookup: CDR1 MNHEY, CDR2 SMNVEV (reference sequence). This CDR3 is 13 amino acids long.

The CDR3 here is CASSQDQGTGFSPLHF. In DNA form, the CDR3 reads TGTGCCAGCAGCCAAGATCAAGGCACAGGGTTTTCACCCCTCCACTTT. This chain connects TRBV4-2 to TRBJ1-6, with D possibly TRBD1 on 6 matching bases. The CDR3 is made up of 16 amino acids. CDR1 and CDR2 (germline): LGHNA, YNFKEQ. V shed 0 bases and J shed 9 bases, with 15 bases lying between them.

The J gene is TRBJ2-1, the V gene TRBV5-5; 9 bases fit TRBD2. The CDR3 is 16 amino acids. V dropped 1 base and J dropped 6; count of bases not matched to a gene: 8. Germline CDR1 SGHKS, CDR2 YYEKEE (reference sequence). CDR3 in DNA: TGTGCCAGCAGCTTGTTCTTCCGCGGGGGGGCCAATGAGCAGTTCTTC. Its protein product is CASSLFFRGGANEQFF.

Written as DNA, the CDR3 is TGCAGCGTTGATATCCCCACAGGGAACTACGAGCAGTACTTC. Translated: CSVDIPTGNYEQYF. V is TRBV29-1 and J is TRBJ2-7; a possible D gene is TRBD1 (6 bases). The V end was cut by 3 bases, the J end by 3 bases, with 15 bases between. This CDR3 region has 14 residues. The germline gives CDR1 SQVTM, CDR2 ANQGSEA.

This chain uses TRBV27 with TRBJ1-1; TRBD1 matches at 9 bases. With 2 bases clipped from V and 1 base from J, the junction kept 8 bases outside the gene matches. Germline CDR1 and CDR2: MNHEY and SMNVEV (reference sequence). The CDR3 length is 17 residues. The chain's CDR3 is CASSLMTGGLRNTEAFF. The CDR3 DNA is TGTGCCAGCAGTTTAATGACAGGGGGGCTCAGGAACACTGAAGCTTTCTTT.

The genes are TRBV3-1 (or the pseudogene TRBV3-2) and TRBJ2-5, with 12 bases that match TRBD2. The CDR3 totals 16 residues. Germline assignment: CDR1 LGHDT and CDR2 YNNKEL (reference sequence). The V and J ends lost 4 bases and 5 bases, in that order; junction bases with no gene match: 8. The CDR3: CASSLGLAGTGETQYF. Written as DNA, the CDR3 is TGTGCCAGCAGCCTCGGACTAGCGGGGACGGGTGAGACCCAGTACTTC.

This chain joins TRBV18 and TRBJ2-3, with D possibly TRBD1 on 6 matching bases. V was clipped by 6 bases and J by 7 bases, with 14 bases between them. The germline CDR1 and CDR2 sequences are KGHSH and LQKENI. There are 13 residues in the CDR3. The CDR3 DNA sequence: TGTGCCAGCTCCCGGGACACGGCGAATACGCAGTATTTT. Encoded protein: CASSRDTANTQYF.

Only a few counts were recorded for this clone. V and J are TRBV30 and TRBJ2-5, with D maybe TRBD1 (6 bases). Trimming took 8 bases from V and 9 from J, leaving 22 bases between them. This CDR3 spans 13 amino acids. The V gene's germline CDR1 is GTSNPN and CDR2 SVGIG (reference sequence). In DNA, the CDR3 is TGTGCCCTGGAACAGGGATCCTCGGGGCCCCAGTACTTC. This sequence encodes CALEQGSSGPQYF. The whole variable domain, remainder taken from reference TRBV30 and TRBJ2-5, is SQTIHQWPATLVQPVGSPLSLECTVEGTSNPNLYWYRQAAGRGLQLLFYSVGIGQISSEVPQNLSASRPQDRQFILSSKKLLLSDSGFYLCALEQGSSGPQYFGPGTRLLVL.

This clone was found once. V is TRBV29-1 and J is TRBJ1-1; 7 bases are shared with TRBD1. V lost 5 bases to trimming and J lost 1 base; unmatched junction nucleotides: 1. CDR1 and CDR2 (germline): SQVTM, ANQGSEA. CDR3 length equals 12 residues. CDR3 in DNA: TGCAGCGTTAGGACAGGGAACACTGAAGCTTTCTTT. Protein: CSVRTGNTEAFF.

This chain joins TRBV3-1 (or the pseudogene TRBV3-2) and TRBJ1-1, with TRBD1 identical over 9 bases. Looked up from germline, CDR1 is LGHDT and CDR2 is YNNKEL (reference sequence). After removal of 4 bases from V and 3 bases from J, the junction contained 3 bases not matched to a gene. The CDR3 covers 14 residues. The CDR3 region has the DNA TGTGCCAGCAGCCCGTGGGACAGGGACACTGAAGCTTTCTTT. Its translation: CASSPWDRDTEAFF.

The chain combines TRBV2 with TRBJ2-1; D unresolved. The CDR3 runs 14 residues. Germline V gives CDR1 SNHLY, CDR2 FYNNEI. Between the trimmed V and J ends, which lost 4 bases and 1 base, there was a span of 8 bases. CDR3 in DNA: TGTGCCAGCAGTGCCGGGTATTCCTACAATGAGCAGTTCTTC. Protein product: CASSAGYSYNEQFF.

The V call is TRBV19, the J call TRBJ2-5; 11 nucleotides line up with TRBD1. V trimming: 4 bases; J trimming: 1 base; junction bases outside the gene matches: 2. This CDR3 is built from 15 residues. Per the germline V gene, CDR1 is LNHDA and CDR2 is SQIVND (reference sequence). The DNA of the CDR3 is TGTGCCAGTAGTAGGGGACAGGGGGTCCAAGAGACCCAGTACTTC. Protein: CASSRGQGVQETQYF.

The chain is built from TRBV19 and TRBJ1-5, with D possibly being TRBD1 (5 bases). The CDR3 is 14 residues long. In germline, CDR1 is LNHDA, CDR2 SQIVND (reference sequence). V was shortened by 1 base and J by 3 bases, with 7 bases between the two germline ends. The CDR3 nucleotides read TGTGCCAGTAGTATAGGGGGACTCAATCAGCCCCAGCATTTT. It codes for CASSIGGLNQPQHF. Full variable domain (missing parts from reference TRBV19 and TRBJ1-5): DGGITQSPKYLFRKEGQNVTLSCEQNLNHDAMYWYRQDPGQGLRLIYYSQIVNDFQKGDIAEGYSVSREKKESFPLTVTSAQKNPTAFYLCASSIGGLNQPQHFGDGTRLSIL.

The V and J genes are TRBV19 and TRBJ2-5; D may be TRBD2 (5 bases). The CDR3 consists of 13 residues. The germline CDR1 and CDR2 sequences are LNHDA and SQIVND (reference sequence). The V end lost 4 bases, the J end lost 5 bases, and 11 bases lay between the germline ends. The CDR3 protein is CASSTGDGETQYF. The DNA for the CDR3 is TGTGCCAGTAGTACCGGGGATGGGGAGACCCAGTACTTC.